The 3 T cell receptor beta chains presented below share a single source sample, sequenced in a study of cytomegalovirus exposure and HLA in healthy donors. It was with 60 Vbeta and 13 Jbeta primers that the PCR ran. Generated by immunoSEQ multiplex PCR, the TCRdb table keeps only in-frame clones and is missing some. The data contain 130,000 or so clones, around four fifths of them singletons. The specimen was PBMCs. The source of these receptors is a man aged 35 to 55 in good health and CMV-seronegative.

This chain joins TRBV19 and TRBJ2-3; 13 bases agree with TRBD2. The junction had 17 bases not matched to a gene; V was cut back by 3 bases and J by 5 bases. CDR3 length equals 20 residues. Germline-derived CDR1 and CDR2 are LNHDA and SQIVND (reference sequence). Here the CDR3 DNA reads TGTGCCAGTAGTATCTGGTTAGAACTAGCGGGGGGGCCGGATAGAGATACGCAGTATTTT. Encoded protein: CASSIWLELAGGPDRDTQYF.

This clone came up a few times. The V and J genes are TRBV7-2 and TRBJ2-7; D not certain. Germline V lookup: CDR1 SGHTA, CDR2 FQGNSA. Between the trimmed V and J ends, which lost 1 base and 3 bases, there was a span of 10 bases. The CDR3 spans 14 residues. The CDR3 DNA sequence: TGTGCCAGCAGCTTAGACAGTCAAAACTACGAGCAGTACTTC. Residues: CASSLDSQNYEQYF.

The rearrangement links TRBV6-4 to TRBJ1-1, with D unresolved. V dropped 5 bases and J dropped 4 bases, with 11 bases sitting between them. Germline lookup yields CDR1 MRHNA and CDR2 SNTAGT. The length of the CDR3 is 13 residues. CDR3 sequence reads: CASSRETGTEAFF. Written as DNA, the CDR3 is TGTGCCAGCAGTCGGGAGACGGGCACTGAAGCTTTCTTT.